A selection of T cell receptor beta chains follows, all from one sample in a study of T cells in Graves' hyperthyroidism and ophthalmopathy. MiXCR, applied by TCRdb to the multiplex PCR reads, yields one record per CDR3 protein. The sample has about 700,000 distinct CDR3 sequences, roughly 15% seen once. The sample comprised blood. The receptors were sampled from a woman younger than 35 with Graves' hyperthyroidism. CDR3s include the opening cysteine and the closing phenylalanine or tryptophan. The D gene is left open where the match is weak. The size entry is marked missing in some rows and otherwise reads once, few, many or a size class.

abundance: many; d_gene: TRBD2; v_gene: TRBV27; j_gene: TRBJ2-1; CDR3aa: CASSKPSGSYNEQFF; CDR3nt: TGTGCCAGCAGTAAACCTAGCGGCTCCTACAATGAGCAGTTCTTC
abundance: few; d_gene: TRBD2; v_gene: TRBV29-1; j_gene: TRBJ2-3; CDR3aa: CSVERASGRASTDTQYF; CDR3nt: TGCAGCGTTGAAAGGGCTAGCGGGAGGGCTAGCACAGATACGCAGTATTTT
abundance: -; d_gene: TRBD2; v_gene: TRBV9; j_gene: TRBJ2-7; CDR3aa: CASSASGRFHEQYF; CDR3nt: TGTGCCAGCAGCGCCAGCGGGAGGTTCCACGAGCAGTACTTC
abundance: few; d_gene: TRBD2; v_gene: TRBV6-2/TRBV6-3; j_gene: TRBJ2-2; CDR3aa: CASRPGLAGAGELFF; CDR3nt: TGTGCCAGCAGACCGGGACTAGCGGGAGCCGGGGAGCTGTTTTTT
abundance: many; d_gene: -; v_gene: TRBV7-8; j_gene: TRBJ2-2; CDR3aa: CASSLVPRTATAGELFF; CDR3nt: TGTGCCAGCAGCTTAGTACCGCGGACGGCAACAGCCGGGGAGCTGTTTTTT
abundance: few; d_gene: TRBD2; v_gene: TRBV20-1; j_gene: TRBJ2-2; CDR3aa: CSATLAGGGTGELFF; CDR3nt: TGCAGTGCTACACTAGCGGGAGGTGGCACCGGGGAGCTGTTTTTT
abundance: many; d_gene: TRBD1; v_gene: TRBV11-1; j_gene: TRBJ2-7; CDR3aa: CASSLRDREPYEQYF; CDR3nt: TGTGCCAGCAGCCTCCGAGACAGGGAACCCTACGAGCAGTACTTC
abundance: many; d_gene: -; v_gene: TRBV7-8; j_gene: TRBJ1-5; CDR3aa: CASSSDLTFGPQHF; CDR3nt: TGTGCCAGCAGCTCCGATCTCACGTTCGGGCCCCAGCATTTT
abundance: many; d_gene: TRBD1; v_gene: TRBV2; j_gene: TRBJ1-5; CDR3aa: CASKGQGLNNQPQHF; CDR3nt: TGTGCCAGCAAAGGACAGGGGTTAAATAATCAGCCCCAGCATTTT
abundance: many; d_gene: TRBD2; v_gene: TRBV27; j_gene: TRBJ2-1; CDR3aa: CASSSRTSANNEQFF; CDR3nt: TGTGCCAGCAGTTCGAGGACTAGCGCCAACAATGAGCAGTTCTTC
abundance: many; d_gene: -; v_gene: TRBV18; j_gene: TRBJ1-1; CDR3aa: CASSPQGYAEAFF; CDR3nt: TGTGCCAGCTCACCACAGGGTTATGCTGAAGCTTTCTTT
abundance: many; d_gene: TRBD1; v_gene: TRBV12-3/TRBV12-4; j_gene: TRBJ1-5; CDR3aa: CASSWTGGNQPQHF; CDR3nt: TGTGCCAGCAGTTGGACAGGGGGCAATCAGCCCCAGCATTTT
abundance: many; d_gene: TRBD2; v_gene: TRBV27; j_gene: TRBJ2-1; CDR3aa: CASRPAGLAGGSYNEQFF; CDR3nt: TGTGCCAGTCGTCCCGCTGGACTAGCGGGAGGCTCCTACAATGAGCAGTTCTTC
abundance: few; d_gene: TRBD1; v_gene: TRBV11-1; j_gene: TRBJ1-4; CDR3aa: CASSSDRDEKLFF; CDR3nt: TGTGCCAGCAGCTCCGACAGGGATGAAAAACTGTTTTTT
abundance: -; d_gene: TRBD1; v_gene: TRBV27; j_gene: TRBJ2-7; CDR3aa: CASSSGQGYDQYF; CDR3nt: TGTGCCAGCAGTTCGGGACAGGGATACGATCAGTACTTC
abundance: few; d_gene: -; v_gene: TRBV9; j_gene: TRBJ2-1; CDR3aa: CASSAGGGGSYNEQFF; CDR3nt: TGTGCCAGCAGCGCCGGAGGAGGCGGTTCCTACAATGAGCAGTTCTTC
abundance: -; d_gene: -; v_gene: TRBV29-1; j_gene: TRBJ2-4; CDR3aa: CSVGWGSKNIQYF; CDR3nt: TGCAGCGTTGGTTGGGGATCCAAAAACATTCAGTACTTC
abundance: -; d_gene: -; v_gene: TRBV7-2; j_gene: TRBJ2-7; CDR3aa: CASSLAGPEQYF; CDR3nt: TGTGCCAGCAGCTTAGCGGGGCCCGAGCAGTACTTC
abundance: many; d_gene: -; v_gene: TRBV20-1; j_gene: TRBJ1-5; CDR3aa: CSASWGPANQPQHF; CDR3nt: TGCAGTGCTAGTTGGGGGCCCGCAAACCAGCCCCAGCATTTT
abundance: -; d_gene: -; v_gene: TRBV2; j_gene: TRBJ1-2; CDR3aa: CASGNTGSHGYTF; CDR3nt: TGTGCCAGCGGGAACACGGGTAGCCATGGCTACACCTTC
abundance: few; d_gene: -; v_gene: TRBV20-1; j_gene: TRBJ2-7; CDR3aa: CSAGSDSYEQYF; CDR3nt: TGCAGTGCTGGTTCTGACAGCTACGAGCAGTACTTC
abundance: many; d_gene: TRBD1; v_gene: TRBV19; j_gene: TRBJ1-5; CDR3aa: CASSFVDREGQPQHF; CDR3nt: TGTGCCAGTAGTTTCGTGGACAGGGAAGGTCAGCCCCAGCATTTT
abundance: -; d_gene: -; v_gene: TRBV7-6; j_gene: TRBJ1-2; CDR3aa: CASSSGFGHGYTF; CDR3nt: TGTGCCAGCAGCTCCGGGTTCGGGCATGGCTACACCTTC
abundance: -; d_gene: -; v_gene: TRBV5-4; j_gene: TRBJ1-2; CDR3aa: CASSELMRRNTNYGYTF; CDR3nt: TGTGCCAGCAGCGAGCTCATGCGGAGGAATACTAACTATGGCTACACCTTC
abundance: -; d_gene: TRBD2; v_gene: TRBV13; j_gene: TRBJ2-1; CDR3aa: CASSPGLAGGWRHEQFF; CDR3nt: TGTGCCAGCAGCCCCGGACTAGCGGGAGGGTGGCGGCATGAGCAGTTCTTC
abundance: few; d_gene: -; v_gene: TRBV6-1; j_gene: TRBJ1-2; CDR3aa: CASRTAGANYGYTF; CDR3nt: TGTGCCAGCAGGACCGCAGGGGCTAACTATGGCTACACCTTC
abundance: many; d_gene: -; v_gene: TRBV6-1; j_gene: TRBJ1-2; CDR3aa: CASTHDRSRDAGGYTF; CDR3nt: TGTGCCAGCACCCACGACCGCTCCCGGGACGCCGGTGGCTACACCTTC
abundance: many; d_gene: TRBD2; v_gene: TRBV7-9; j_gene: TRBJ2-5; CDR3aa: CASSLAGRETQYF; CDR3nt: TGTGCCAGCAGCCTAGCGGGAAGAGAGACCCAGTACTTC
abundance: -; d_gene: TRBD1; v_gene: TRBV5-1; j_gene: TRBJ2-5; CDR3aa: CASSPALVDRGQTTQYF; CDR3nt: TGCGCCAGCAGCCCCGCTTTGGTTGACAGGGGGCAAACGACCCAGTACTTC
abundance: many; d_gene: TRBD1; v_gene: TRBV28; j_gene: TRBJ2-3; CDR3aa: CASSRRQGTTDTQYF; CDR3nt: TGTGCCAGCAGTCGAAGACAGGGGACCACAGATACGCAGTATTTT
abundance: many; d_gene: -; v_gene: TRBV9; j_gene: TRBJ2-7; CDR3aa: CASSGRDPYEQYF; CDR3nt: TGTGCCAGCAGCGGGAGGGACCCCTACGAGCAGTACTTC
abundance: many; d_gene: -; v_gene: TRBV11-2; j_gene: TRBJ2-7; CDR3aa: CASSLLRATEQYF; CDR3nt: TGTGCCAGCAGCTTATTACGGGCCACCGAGCAGTACTTC
abundance: many; d_gene: TRBD1; v_gene: TRBV5-1; j_gene: TRBJ2-5; CDR3aa: CASSFQTGSGETQYF; CDR3nt: TGCGCCAGCAGCTTTCAGACAGGGTCAGGGGAGACCCAGTACTTC
abundance: -; d_gene: -; v_gene: TRBV6-1; j_gene: TRBJ2-5; CDR3aa: CASRIRTQETQYF; CDR3nt: TGTGCCAGCAGAATCCGGACCCAAGAGACCCAGTACTTC
abundance: few; d_gene: TRBD1; v_gene: TRBV6-1; j_gene: TRBJ1-6; CDR3aa: CASSEVTGENSPLHF; CDR3nt: TGTGCCAGCAGTGAAGTAACAGGGGAGAATTCACCCCTCCACTTT
abundance: few; d_gene: -; v_gene: TRBV11-2; j_gene: TRBJ1-3; CDR3aa: CASSLRPRGSGNTIYF; CDR3nt: TGTGCCAGCAGCCTACGTCCTAGGGGGTCTGGAAACACCATATATTTT
abundance: many; d_gene: -; v_gene: TRBV5-1; j_gene: TRBJ2-1; CDR3aa: CASSLEAAYNEQFF; CDR3nt: TGCGCCAGCAGCTTGGAGGCAGCCTACAATGAGCAGTTCTTC
abundance: many; d_gene: -; v_gene: TRBV3-1; j_gene: TRBJ1-5; CDR3aa: CASSQSQGFRSNQPQHF; CDR3nt: TGTGCCAGCAGCCAATCCCAGGGTTTTAGGAGCAATCAGCCCCAGCATTTT
abundance: many; d_gene: -; v_gene: TRBV3-1; j_gene: TRBJ2-1; CDR3aa: CASSDLGGLQFF; CDR3nt: TGTGCCAGCAGCGACCTTGGGGGTCTCCAGTTCTTC
abundance: many; d_gene: TRBD2; v_gene: TRBV9; j_gene: TRBJ2-7; CDR3aa: CASSVGGGEQYF; CDR3nt: TGTGCCAGCAGCGTAGGGGGGGGCGAGCAGTACTTC
abundance: many; d_gene: -; v_gene: TRBV12-3/TRBV12-4; j_gene: TRBJ2-5; CDR3aa: CASSFYRAETQYF; CDR3nt: TGTGCCAGCAGTTTTTATCGGGCGGAGACCCAGTACTTC
abundance: many; d_gene: TRBD2; v_gene: TRBV7-2; j_gene: TRBJ2-7; CDR3aa: CASSLGGTSGSDEQYF; CDR3nt: TGTGCCAGCAGCTTGGGGGGGACTAGCGGGAGCGACGAGCAGTACTTC
abundance: many; d_gene: -; v_gene: TRBV29-1; j_gene: TRBJ1-1; CDR3aa: CSVEMGNTEAFF; CDR3nt: TGCAGCGTTGAGATGGGGAACACTGAAGCTTTCTTT
abundance: -; d_gene: TRBD2; v_gene: TRBV28; j_gene: TRBJ2-3; CDR3aa: CASRSLAGGTTDTQYF; CDR3nt: TGTGCCAGCAGGTCACTAGCGGGAGGGACGACAGATACGCAGTATTTT
abundance: many; d_gene: -; v_gene: TRBV5-5; j_gene: TRBJ2-2; CDR3aa: CASSSEGRNTGELFF; CDR3nt: TGTGCCAGCAGCTCGGAGGGAAGGAACACCGGGGAGCTGTTTTTT
abundance: many; d_gene: TRBD1; v_gene: TRBV12-3/TRBV12-4; j_gene: TRBJ1-6; CDR3aa: CASSRGRGLDSPLHF; CDR3nt: TGTGCCAGCAGTCGTGGCAGGGGGCTCGATTCACCCCTCCACTTT
abundance: few; d_gene: -; v_gene: TRBV6-9; j_gene: TRBJ2-2; CDR3aa: CASSYATTGELFF; CDR3nt: TGTGCCAGCAGTTACGCGACCACCGGGGAGCTGTTTTTT
abundance: many; d_gene: TRBD1; v_gene: TRBV27; j_gene: TRBJ1-4; CDR3aa: CASSSPNQGDEKLFF; CDR3nt: TGTGCCAGCAGTTCGCCAAATCAGGGGGATGAAAAACTGTTTTTT